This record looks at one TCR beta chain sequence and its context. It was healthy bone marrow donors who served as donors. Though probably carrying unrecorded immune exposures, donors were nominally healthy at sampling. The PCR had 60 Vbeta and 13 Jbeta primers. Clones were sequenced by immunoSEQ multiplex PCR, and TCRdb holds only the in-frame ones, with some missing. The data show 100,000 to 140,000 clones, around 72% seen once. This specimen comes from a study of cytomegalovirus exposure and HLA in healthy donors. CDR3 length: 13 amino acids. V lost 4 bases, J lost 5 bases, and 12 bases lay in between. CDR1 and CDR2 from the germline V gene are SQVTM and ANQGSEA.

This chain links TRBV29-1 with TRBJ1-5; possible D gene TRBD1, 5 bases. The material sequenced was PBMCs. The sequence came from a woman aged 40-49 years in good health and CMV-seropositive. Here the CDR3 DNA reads TGCAGCGTTGCCATGGGGGAGGATCAGCCCCAGCATTTT. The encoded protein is CSVAMGEDQPQHF. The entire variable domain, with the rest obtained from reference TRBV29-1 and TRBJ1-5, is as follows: SAVISQKPSRDICQRGTSLTIQCQVDSQVTMMFWYRQQPGQSLTLIATANQGSEATYESGFVIDKFPISRPNLTFSTLTVSNMSPEDSSIYLCSVAMGEDQPQHFGDGTRLSIL.